Shown below are 5 T cell receptor beta chains from a single sample sequenced in a study of cytomegalovirus exposure and HLA in healthy donors. PCR was performed using 60 Vbeta and 13 Jbeta primers. TCRdb's copy holds only in-frame clones and misses some; the assay was immunoSEQ multiplex PCR. The sample records about 190,000 clones, roughly four fifths being singletons. Material: PBMCs. These receptors originate from a woman between 25 and 40 years old in good health and CMV-seropositive.

This clone was counted only a few times. The chain carries TRBV6-5 and TRBJ2-7; the D gene is possibly TRBD1 (5 bases). There are 14 residues in the CDR3. Germline V CDR1 and CDR2: MNHEY, SVGAGI. Trimming removed 6 bases at V and 4 bases at J, with 16 bases between. CDR3 DNA sequence: TGTGCCAGCAGCCCAGCGTTCCAGGGTTACGAGCAGTACTTC. Encoded protein: CASSPAFQGYEQYF.

This chain links TRBV7-2 with TRBJ1-2; 10 nucleotides match TRBD1. Losses at the gene ends were 5 bases for V and 8 bases for J; bases not matched to a gene: 8. Germline V gene lookup returns CDR1 SGHTA and CDR2 FQGNSA. The CDR3 loop spans 14 amino acids. The CDR3 bases are TGTGCCAGCAGCCTGACAGGGGGCTCGGGAGGCTACACCTTC. Translation gives CASSLTGGSGGYTF.

This clone was seen just once. The chain combines TRBV18 with TRBJ1-1, with 9 nucleotides matching TRBD1. The CDR3 contains 15 residues. Per germline, CDR1 KGHSH and CDR2 LQKENI. V dropped 6 bases and J dropped 1; count of bases not matched to a gene: 6. This chain's CDR3 is CASSPTDRGNTEAFF. For the CDR3, the DNA is TGTGCCAGCTCCCCGACGGACAGGGGGAACACTGAAGCTTTCTTT. The full variable domain, completed using reference TRBV18 and TRBJ1-1, is NAGVMQNPRHLVRRRGQEARLRCSPMKGHSHVYWYRQLPEEGLKFMVYLQKENIIDESGMPKERFSAEFPKEGPSILRIQQVVRGDSAAYFCASSPTDRGNTEAFFGQGTRLTVV.

The V and J genes are TRBV6-5 and TRBJ1-2, with a tentative D call TRBD1 (6 bases). Germline CDR1 reads MNHEY; CDR2 reads SVGAGI. The CDR3 sequence is 14 residues long. Trimming removed 7 bases from V and 3 bases from J, with 15 bases in between. CDR3 in amino acids: CASMARGGYYGYTF. CDR3 sequence (DNA): TGTGCCAGCATGGCCCGGGGGGGCTACTATGGCTACACCTTC.

This clone was observed once. This chain uses TRBV18 with TRBJ2-2, with 12 nucleotides matching TRBD2. The length of the CDR3 is 18 residues. The V gene end was trimmed by 3 bases and the J gene end by 0 bases; junction bases not matched to a gene: 5. CDR1 is KGHSH and CDR2 is LQKENI in the germline V gene. DNA for the CDR3: TGTGCCAGCTCACCCAGGACTAGCGGGACACCGAACACCGGGGAGCTGTTTTTT. This encodes CASSPRTSGTPNTGELFF.